The 10 T cell receptor beta chains below come from one sample, sequenced in a study of CD8 T cells in ankylosing spondylitis. MiXCR, applied by TCRdb to the 5' RACE reads, yields one record per CDR3 protein. This table holds over 60,000 distinct CDR3 sequences, roughly 5.3% found once. Sequenced input: blood, either unsorted or a sorted T cell fraction (not recorded which). These receptors were collected from a male donor with ankylosing spondylitis or in good health (not recorded which).

This clonotype occurred many times. The junction shows a germline mismatch at one end, possibly a read error. The V and J genes are TRBV7-3 and TRBJ1-5, with 9 bases aligning to TRBD1. Germline V gene lookup returns CDR1 SGHTA and CDR2 FQGTGA. The CDR3 extends over 19 amino acids. The CDR3 coding sequence is TGTGCCAGCAGCCTAACCGGACAGGGGCCAAACTATAGCAATCAGCCCCAGCATTTT. As protein: CASSLTGQGPNYSNQPQHF.

In this sample, this clonotype turned up many times. The chain recombines TRBV21-1 with TRBJ1-2; the table's D call, TRBD1, has no DNA check behind it. TRBV21-1 is a pseudogene. The CDR3 runs 14 residues. CDR3 DNA sequence: TGTGCCAGCTCGGGGCAGGGGGTAAAGTATGGCTACACCTTC. It yields the protein CASSGQGVKYGYTF.

This clonotype was observed at least ten times. The chain combines TRBV5-1 with TRBJ2-7; weak D call: TRBD1 (5 bases). Germline assignment: CDR1 SGHRS and CDR2 YFSETQ. V was shortened by 6 bases and J by 5 bases, with 18 bases between the two germline ends. The CDR3 contains 14 residues. The CDR3: CASMPTPGLHEQYF. CDR3 sequence (DNA): TGCGCCAGCATGCCGACCCCAGGGTTGCACGAGCAGTACTTC.

There are many counts of this clonotype. This sequence joins TRBV18 and TRBJ1-2; D not resolved. This CDR3 region has 16 residues. V was cut by 1 base and J by 2 bases, with 14 bases left in between. Germline V CDR1 and CDR2: KGHSH, LQKENI. The DNA for the CDR3 is TGTGCCAGCTCACCACGACTGAGTGGGTTCAACTATGGCTACACCTTC. Translating gives CASSPRLSGFNYGYTF.

Ten or more counts support this clonotype. The rearrangement uses TRBV7-2 and TRBJ2-2; D is ambiguous. The CDR3 totals 15 residues. Germline CDR1 SGHTA, CDR2 FQGNSA. V was cut by 3 bases and J by 0 bases, with 8 bases left in between. In DNA, the CDR3 is TGTGCCAGCAGCTTCCCTGGAGCGAACACCGGGGAGCTGTTTTTT. Translated: CASSFPGANTGELFF.

This clonotype was seen ten or more times. The chain joins TRBV6-1 to TRBJ2-5; possibly TRBD1 or TRBD2 for D (5 bases each). The ends were cut back, 6 bases at V and 5 bases at J, with 13 bases in the middle. Looked up from germline, CDR1 is MNHNS and CDR2 is SASEGT. The CDR3 is 13 residues long. Here the CDR3 reads CASSAGAVETQYF. For the CDR3, the DNA is TGTGCCAGCAGCGCCGGGGCTGTTGAGACCCAGTACTTC.

There are a few counts of this clonotype. V and J are TRBV11-2 and TRBJ2-3, with 10 bases matching TRBD1. Per germline, CDR1 SGHAT and CDR2 FQNNGV. Trimming cost V 5 bases and J 4 bases; bases outside gene matches: 9. The CDR3 covers 16 residues. CDR3 region: CASSPLPGQGSDTQYF. The CDR3, as DNA: TGTGCCAGCAGCCCCCTCCCGGGACAGGGGTCAGATACGCAGTATTTT.

In its sample, this clonotype was seen many times. V and J are TRBV5-1 and TRBJ1-4; maybe TRBD1 (6 bases). This CDR3 has 15 residues. V was shortened by 4 bases and J by 8 bases, with 18 bases between the two germline ends. CDR1 and CDR2 from the germline V gene are SGHRS and YFSETQ. In nucleotides, the CDR3 is TGCGCCAGCAGCCCCGTTACAGGGCTGAAGGAAAAACTGTTTTTT. This codes for CASSPVTGLKEKLFF.

This clonotype was detected many times. V and J are TRBV3-1 and TRBJ1-6; D not resolved. Trimming left V 1 base short and J 9 bases short, with 4 bases between. CDR3 size: 12 residues. Germline CDR1 is LGHDT and CDR2 is YNNKEL (reference sequence). CDR3 DNA: TGTGCCAGCAGCCAAGGAATTTCACCCCTCCACTTT. It yields the protein CASSQGISPLHF.

At least ten counts were recorded for this clonotype. The chain is built from TRBV6-1 and TRBJ2-3; no clear D gene. V shed 4 bases and J shed 6 bases, with 14 bases lying between them. This CDR3 is 14 amino acids long. Germline values: CDR1 MNHNS, CDR2 SASEGT. The CDR3 sequence is CASSGALPSDTQYF. The CDR3 DNA reads TGTGCCAGCAGTGGAGCTCTACCGTCGGATACGCAGTATTTT.